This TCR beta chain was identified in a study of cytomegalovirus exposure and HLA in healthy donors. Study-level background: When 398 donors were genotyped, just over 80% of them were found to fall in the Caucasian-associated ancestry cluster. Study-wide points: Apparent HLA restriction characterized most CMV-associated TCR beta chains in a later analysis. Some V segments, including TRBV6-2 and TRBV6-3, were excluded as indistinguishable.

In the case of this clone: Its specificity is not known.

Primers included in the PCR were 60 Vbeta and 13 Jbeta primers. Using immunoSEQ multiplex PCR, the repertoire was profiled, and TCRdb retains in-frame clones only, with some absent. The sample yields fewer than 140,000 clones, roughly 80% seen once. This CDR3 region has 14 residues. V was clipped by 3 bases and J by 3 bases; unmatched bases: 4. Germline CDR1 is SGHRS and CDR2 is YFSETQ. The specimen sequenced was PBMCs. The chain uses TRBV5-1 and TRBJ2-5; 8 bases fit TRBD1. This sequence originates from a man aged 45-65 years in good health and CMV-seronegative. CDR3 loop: CASSWGTGEETQYF. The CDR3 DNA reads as TGCGCCAGCAGCTGGGGGACAGGAGAAGAGACCCAGTACTTC.